What follows is one T cell receptor (beta chain) and its context. As yet, its antigen is unknown. Relative to the germline gene, one junction end is altered; a read error may explain this. The sample holds other DNA sequences that translate to the same CDR3. The data belong to a study of T cell responses to AZD1222 COVID-19 vaccine. Overall study findings and caveats: Females made up more of the donors, who were largely white British, and clonal diversity may have come out too low. The study found Spike-specific TCR breadth and depth rose after two AZD1222 doses.

Data came from immunoSEQ multiplex PCR; TCRdb stores just in-frame clones and leaves some out. This table has approximately 84,000 clones, over 75% appearing once. In germline, CDR1 is MNHEY, CDR2 SMNVEV (reference sequence). The CDR3 covers 15 residues. The chain recombines TRBV27 with TRBJ1-2, with TRBD1 matching over 10 bases. The TCR sequence derives from an adult who received the AZD1222 COVID-19 vaccine. The sample in question was peripheral blood, obtained 28 days after the second AZD1222 dose. CDR3 sequence: CASRPTWDRGHGYTF. The CDR3 region has the DNA TGTGCCAGCAGACCTACATGGGACAGGGGCCATGGTTACACCTTC.